The 31 T cell receptor beta chains presented below share a single source sample, sequenced in a study of blood T cell repertoires in COVID-19. Clones were read by immunoSEQ multiplex PCR, and TCRdb kept only the in-frame ones, dropping some. The sample includes some 260,000 clones, roughly 88% of them seen just once. The sequenced sample consisted of peripheral blood. The source is a woman in her thirties with acute or convalescent COVID-19.

The chain recombines TRBV9 with TRBJ2-3, with D possibly being TRBD1 (6 bases). Germline lookup yields CDR1 SGDLS and CDR2 YYNGEE. This CDR3 spans 14 amino acids. V lost 7 bases and J lost 7, with 19 bases in between. The CDR3 nucleotides are TGTGCCAGCGCGACGGGACCAGGGGTGTATACGCAGTATTTT. Translation gives CASATGPGVYTQYF. Using reference TRBV9 and TRBJ2-3 for the parts outside the CDR3, the full variable domain is DSGVTQTPKHLITATGQRVTLRCSPRSGDLSVYWYQQSLDQGLQFLIQYYNGEERAKGNILERFSAQQFPDLHSELNLSSLELGDSALYFCASATGPGVYTQYFGPGTRLTVL.

The V and J genes are TRBV2 and TRBJ2-7, with no clear D. Germline CDR1 reads SNHLY; CDR2 reads FYNNEI. V was clipped by 6 bases and J by 2 bases, with 8 bases between them. The CDR3 is 12 residues long. CDR3 residues: CASRVQAYEQYF. CDR3 nucleotide sequence: TGTGCCAGCAGGGTGCAGGCCTACGAGCAGTACTTC.

This chain connects TRBV6-5 to TRBJ1-1; D call uncertain. The V and J ends lost 5 bases and 5 bases respectively, with 12 bases between them. This CDR3 is 13 amino acids long. The germline V gene encodes CDR1 MNHEY and CDR2 SVGAGI. The CDR3 loop is CASSNGVRTEAFF. DNA of the CDR3: TGTGCCAGCAGTAACGGTGTTCGGACTGAAGCTTTCTTT.

The rearrangement joins TRBV12-3 or TRBV12-4 to TRBJ2-7; D uncertain. Trimming stripped 3 bases from V and 4 bases from J, with 4 bases between. This CDR3 spans 11 amino acids. The CDR3, as DNA: TGTGCCAGCAGTTTCGGGTACGAGCAGTACTTC. Translated, it gives CASSFGYEQYF.

The gene calls are TRBV6-5 and TRBJ1-2; D might be TRBD1 (6 bases). This CDR3 has 13 residues. Germline loops: CDR1 MNHEY, CDR2 SVGAGI. V was pared by 5 bases and J by 7 bases, with 14 bases between. CDR3: CASSLNRASGYTF. The CDR3 coding sequence is TGTGCCAGCAGTCTAAACAGGGCGTCTGGCTACACCTTC.

This rearrangement joins TRBV5-4 to TRBJ2-7; TRBD1 might be the D (5 bases). Trimming took 2 bases from V and 5 from J, leaving 17 bases between them. CDR3 length: 15 residues. CDR1 SGHNT and CDR2 YYREEE come from the germline V gene (reference sequence). The CDR3 sequence is CASSLFFQGSNEQYF. CDR3 coding DNA: TGTGCCAGCAGCTTATTTTTCCAGGGATCTAACGAGCAGTACTTC.

The gene calls are TRBV9 and TRBJ1-1; D possibly corresponds to TRBD1 (5 bases). CDR3 length: 14 amino acids. With 4 bases removed from V and 6 bases from J, the gap between germline ends came to 16 bases. The germline V gene has CDR1 SGDLS and CDR2 YYNGEE. This chain's CDR3 is CASSPQGAGAEAFF. The CDR3 nucleotides are TGTGCCAGCAGCCCTCAAGGGGCTGGGGCTGAAGCTTTCTTT.

The rearrangement joins TRBV6-1 to TRBJ2-7; 8 nucleotides line up with TRBD1. V lost 4 bases, J lost 7 bases, and 15 bases stayed unmatched. Germline values: CDR1 MNHNS, CDR2 SASEGT. CDR3 length equals 16 residues. The CDR3 sequence is CASSAYSTGDWGEQYF. CDR3 DNA: TGTGCCAGCAGTGCCTACTCGACAGGGGATTGGGGAGAGCAGTACTTC.

J is TRBJ1-5 and V is TRBV11-1; D call uncertain. CDR1 and CDR2 from the germline V gene are SGHAT and FQDESV (reference sequence). V was pared by 6 bases and J by 2 bases, with 11 bases between. The CDR3 runs 14 residues. CDR3 loop: CASRHSSGNQPQHF. CDR3 nucleotides: TGTGCCAGCAGACATTCCAGCGGCAATCAGCCCCAGCATTTT.

The J gene is TRBJ2-7, the V gene TRBV2, with TRBD1 matching over 9 bases. This CDR3 region has 16 residues. V lost 5 bases, J lost 2 bases, and 10 bases stayed unmatched. In germline, CDR1 is SNHLY, CDR2 FYNNEI. The CDR3 nucleotides read TGTGCCAGCAGTCCATCTCCGGGACAGGGCACCTACGAGCAGTACTTC. This gives the protein CASSPSPGQGTYEQYF.

This rearrangement joins TRBV15 to TRBJ2-1; the D gene is possibly TRBD2 (6 bases). Germline V gives CDR1 LNHNV, CDR2 YYDKDF (reference sequence). This CDR3 is 14 amino acids long. Trimming removed 5 bases from V and 7 bases from J, with 15 bases in between. DNA for the CDR3: TGTGCCACCAGCCGGGGTGGGACTTTGAATGAGCAGTTCTTC. Its protein is CATSRGGTLNEQFF.

The genes are TRBV30 and TRBJ2-1; 11 bases are a match to TRBD2. This CDR3 region has 15 residues. V lost 4 bases, J lost 2 bases, and 4 bases stayed unmatched. Germline CDR1 and CDR2: GTSNPN and SVGIG (reference sequence). This CDR3 reads CAWTLSGRAYNEQFF. CDR3 sequence (DNA): TGTGCCTGGACCCTTAGCGGGAGGGCCTACAATGAGCAGTTCTTC.

The CDR3 DNA reads TGTGCCAGCAGCATACAGGGACTACCGACCTCCTTGTGTGAGCAGTTCTTC. As protein: CASSIQGLPTSLCEQFF. The rearrangement uses TRBV21-1 and TRBJ2-1; the DNA was not compared with TRBD2, the D call given in the table. TRBV21-1 is a known pseudogene. CDR3 length equals 17 residues.

The gene calls are TRBV6-4 and TRBJ2-1, with 8 bases aligning to TRBD2. In germline, CDR1 is MRHNA, CDR2 SNTAGT. This CDR3 contains 15 residues. With V trimmed by 4 bases and J by 2 bases, 4 bases remained unmatched. CDR3 loop: CASSAAGGPYNEQFF. The CDR3 DNA is TGTGCCAGCAGTGCCGCGGGAGGCCCCTACAATGAGCAGTTCTTC.

The CDR3 DNA reads TGTGCCAGCAGTCCCAAGTCGGTACTCTCTGGAAACACCATATATTTT. Encoded protein: CASSPKSVLSGNTIYF. The rearrangement links TRBV6-6 to TRBJ1-3, with unresolved D. Germline-derived CDR1 and CDR2 are MNHNY and SVGAGI (reference sequence). The germline V and J ends were trimmed by 5 bases and 0 bases, with 14 bases remaining between them. CDR3 length: 16 amino acids.

The chain links TRBV27 to TRBJ1-6, with a tentative D call TRBD1 (5 bases). Germline loops: CDR1 MNHEY, CDR2 SMNVEV (reference sequence). This CDR3 is built from 15 residues. V was shortened by 7 bases and J by 7 bases, with 17 bases between the two germline ends. Written as DNA, the CDR3 is TGTGCCAGCACCCCCTCGGGGGGACGCAATTCACCCCTCCACTTT. Translation: CASTPSGGRNSPLHF.

This clone was seen a few times. The rearrangement uses TRBV25-1 and TRBJ2-7; TRBD2 matches at 10 bases. The germline CDR1 and CDR2 sequences are MGHDK and SYGVNS. Germline trimming cut 4 bases from V and 4 bases from J; bases unmatched to any gene: 4. This CDR3 region has 14 residues. The CDR3 sequence is CASSGGTSAYEQYF. The CDR3 DNA reads TGTGCCAGCAGTGGTGGGACTAGCGCTTACGAGCAGTACTTC.

In its sample, this clone was seen a few times. The chain combines TRBV7-2 with TRBJ1-5, with D hard to call. The CDR3 is made up of 13 amino acids. Trimming pared 0 bases from V and 9 bases from J, leaving 9 bases between. Germline CDR1 reads SGHTA; CDR2 reads FQGNSA. The CDR3 loop reads CASSLAGYTPQHF. The CDR3 DNA reads TGTGCCAGCAGCTTAGCGGGCTACACGCCCCAGCATTTT.

J is TRBJ1-6 and V is TRBV9; 7 bases agree with TRBD1. Unmatched junction bases numbered 8, after V lost 0 bases and J lost 8 bases. CDR1 and CDR2 (germline): SGDLS, YYNGEE. The CDR3 is 16 amino acids. The CDR3 region is CASSVGQGDGYSPLHF. Written as DNA, the CDR3 is TGTGCCAGCAGCGTAGGACAGGGCGACGGGTATTCACCCCTCCACTTT.

This clone was detected once. The chain joins TRBV12-3 or TRBV12-4 to TRBJ1-2, with TRBD1 as a possible D gene (5 bases). The V and J ends lost 2 bases and 5 bases respectively, with 6 bases between them. The CDR3 covers 12 residues. CDR3 DNA sequence: TGTGCCAGCAGTTTAAAGGGGTATGGCTACACCTTC. This encodes CASSLKGYGYTF.

The chain carries TRBV6-2 or TRBV6-3 and TRBJ2-3; maybe TRBD1 (5 bases). The CDR3 loop spans 15 amino acids. Trimming took off 5 bases at V and 1 base at J, with 13 bases between the two ends. The germline V gene has CDR1 MNHEY and CDR2 SVGEGT. The CDR3 protein is CASSVTGPRTDTQYF. The CDR3 region has the DNA TGTGCCAGCAGTGTTACAGGTCCTCGCACAGATACGCAGTATTTT.

This clone was detected a few times. The chain links TRBV29-1 to TRBJ2-1, with TRBD2 matching 10 bases. The V gene's germline CDR1 is SQVTM and CDR2 ANQGSEA. Trimming at V came to 7 bases and at J to 3 bases, leaving 6 bases not matched to a gene. The CDR3 contains 14 residues. The CDR3: CSADTSGNYNEQFF. CDR3 sequence (DNA): TGCAGCGCAGATACTAGCGGGAACTACAATGAGCAGTTCTTC.

As to this clone: One base away lies a much larger clone, so this may be a sequencing read error. As DNA, the CDR3 is TGTGCCAGCAGCTCCGCCTACGAGCAGTACTTC. It specifies CASSSAYEQYF. The chain uses TRBV5-6 and TRBJ2-7; the D is unclear. This CDR3 is 11 amino acids long. The germline CDR1 and CDR2 sequences are SGHDT and YYEEEE. Trimming removed 3 bases at V and 2 bases at J, with 3 bases between.

This chain joins TRBV19 and TRBJ1-1, with a possible D match to TRBD1 (6 bases). Germline loops: CDR1 LNHDA, CDR2 SQIVND (reference sequence). The CDR3 is 15 residues long. V gave up 0 bases and J gave up 4 bases, with 12 bases separating them. The CDR3 protein is CASSIEPGAGTEAFF. The CDR3 DNA sequence: TGTGCCAGTAGTATAGAACCAGGGGCTGGCACTGAAGCTTTCTTT.

This chain connects TRBV19 to TRBJ1-3, with TRBD1 matching over 7 bases. CDR3 length equals 15 residues. V shed 6 bases, J shed 1 base, and the junction held 6 bases outside the gene matches. Germline V lookup: CDR1 LNHDA, CDR2 SQIVND (reference sequence). The CDR3 reads CASSPGQSSGNTIYF. CDR3 bases: TGTGCCAGTAGCCCGGGACAGTCTTCTGGAAACACCATATATTTT.

This clone was seen more than once but under ten times. The J gene is TRBJ2-7, the V gene TRBV10-1, with 9 bases lining up with TRBD1. V lost 0 bases to trimming and J lost 1 base; unmatched junction nucleotides: 10. Germline CDR1 is WNHNN and CDR2 is SYGVQD (reference sequence). The CDR3 sequence is 18 residues long. The CDR3 region has the DNA TGCGCCAGCAGTGAGTCAGCGTCGGGACAGGGTGTTTCCTACGAGCAGTACTTC. Its translation: CASSESASGQGVSYEQYF.

This chain connects TRBV6-1 to TRBJ2-7; 8 nucleotides align to TRBD1. The CDR3 loop spans 15 amino acids. V dropped 2 bases and J dropped 3; count of bases not matched to a gene: 6. The germline V gene has CDR1 MNHNS and CDR2 SASEGT. For the CDR3, the DNA is TGTGCCAGCAGTGAACAAGGACAGGGAAGCTACGAGCAGTACTTC. It is translated as CASSEQGQGSYEQYF.

The chain employs TRBV2 and TRBJ2-1; tentatively, D is TRBD1 (6 bases). V was pared by 4 bases and J by 7 bases, with 17 bases between. Germline CDR1 is SNHLY and CDR2 is FYNNEI. The CDR3 covers 15 residues. In DNA, the CDR3 is TGTGCCAGCAGTGCGGGGCAGGGGTTCGGTAATGAGCAGTTCTTC. Amino acid sequence: CASSAGQGFGNEQFF. Full variable domain (outside the CDR3, taken from reference TRBV2 and TRBJ2-1): EPEVTQTPSHQVTQMGQEVILRCVPISNHLYFYWYRQILGQKVEFLVSFYNNEISEKSEIFDDQFSVERPDGSNFTLKIRSTKLEDSAMYFCASSAGQGFGNEQFFGPGTRLTVL.

The chain employs TRBV11-3 and TRBJ2-2; the D gene is possibly TRBD2 (5 bases). CDR3 size: 15 residues. V dropped 1 base and J dropped 1 base, with 7 bases sitting between them. Per germline, CDR1 SGHNT and CDR2 YENEEA. Written as DNA, the CDR3 is TGTGCCAGCAGCTTAGTCCGGGGGAACACCGGGGAGCTGTTTTTT. Protein: CASSLVRGNTGELFF. The entire variable domain, with the rest obtained from reference TRBV11-3 and TRBJ2-2, is as follows: EAGVVQSPRYKIIEKKQPVAFWCNPISGHNTLYWYLQNLGQGPELLIRYENEEAVDDSQLPKDRFSAERLKGVDSTLKIQPAELGDSAVYLCASSLVRGNTGELFFGEGSRLTVL.

The V and J genes are TRBV6-5 and TRBJ2-7; D might be TRBD1 (6 bases). V was pared by 6 bases and J by 6 bases, with 12 bases between. The length of the CDR3 is 12 residues. Germline CDR1 is MNHEY and CDR2 is SVGAGI. The CDR3 DNA sequence: TGTGCCAGCAGCCTAACAGGGTCCGAGCAGTACTTC. It specifies CASSLTGSEQYF.

The chain recombines TRBV7-2 with TRBJ2-1; no clear D. The CDR3 covers 17 residues. The germline CDR1 and CDR2 sequences are SGHTA and FQGNSA. Trimming took 3 bases from V and 1 from J, leaving 16 bases between them. The CDR3: CASSLFWSRFSYNEQFF. For the CDR3, the DNA is TGTGCCAGCAGCTTGTTCTGGAGCCGTTTTTCCTACAATGAGCAGTTCTTC. Full variable domain (missing parts from reference TRBV7-2 and TRBJ2-1): GAGVSQSPSNKVTEKGKDVELRCDPISGHTALYWYRQSLGQGLEFLIYFQGNSAPDKSGLPSDRFSAERTGGSVSTLTIQRTQQEDSAVYLCASSLFWSRFSYNEQFFGPGTRLTVL.